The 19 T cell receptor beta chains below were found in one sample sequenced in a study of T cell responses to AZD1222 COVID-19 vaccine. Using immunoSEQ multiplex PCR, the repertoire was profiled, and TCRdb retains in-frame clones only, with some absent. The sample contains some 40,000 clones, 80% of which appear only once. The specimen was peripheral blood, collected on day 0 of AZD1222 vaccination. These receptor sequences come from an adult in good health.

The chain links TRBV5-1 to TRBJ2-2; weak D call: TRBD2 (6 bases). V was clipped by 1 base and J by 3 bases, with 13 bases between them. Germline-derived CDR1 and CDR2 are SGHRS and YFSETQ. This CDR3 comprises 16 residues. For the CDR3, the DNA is TGCGCCAGCAGCTTGTTACTAGCATTGGACACCGGGGAGCTGTTTTTT. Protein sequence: CASSLLLALDTGELFF.

The CDR3 spells CASSLGGRGHEQYF. The CDR3 DNA follows: TGCGCCAGCAGCTTGGGCGGCAGGGGGCACGAGCAGTACTTC. The chain couples TRBV5-1 to TRBJ2-7; 8 bases are shared with TRBD1. V lost 0 bases, J lost 5 bases, and 4 bases stayed unmatched. The CDR3 has 14 residues. Germline V lookup: CDR1 SGHRS, CDR2 YFSETQ.

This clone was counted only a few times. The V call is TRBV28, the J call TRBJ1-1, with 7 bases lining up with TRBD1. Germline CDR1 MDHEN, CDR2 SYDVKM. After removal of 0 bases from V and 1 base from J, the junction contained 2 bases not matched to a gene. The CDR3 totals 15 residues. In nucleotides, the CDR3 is TGTGCCAGCAGTTTATGGGGGACAGAGAACACTGAAGCTTTCTTT. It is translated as CASSLWGTENTEAFF.

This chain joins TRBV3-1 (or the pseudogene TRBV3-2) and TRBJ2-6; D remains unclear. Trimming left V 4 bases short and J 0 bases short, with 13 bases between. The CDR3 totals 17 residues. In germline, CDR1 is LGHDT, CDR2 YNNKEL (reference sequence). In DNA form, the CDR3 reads TGTGCCAGCAGCCTGACGGTCGGAAACTCTGGGGCCAACGTCCTGACTTTC. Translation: CASSLTVGNSGANVLTF.

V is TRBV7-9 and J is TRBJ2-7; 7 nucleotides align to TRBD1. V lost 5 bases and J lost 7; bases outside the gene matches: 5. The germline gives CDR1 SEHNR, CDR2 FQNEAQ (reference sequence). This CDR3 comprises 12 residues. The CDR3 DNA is TGTGCCAGCAGCCCGACAGGGTTAGAGCAGTACTTC. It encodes CASSPTGLEQYF.

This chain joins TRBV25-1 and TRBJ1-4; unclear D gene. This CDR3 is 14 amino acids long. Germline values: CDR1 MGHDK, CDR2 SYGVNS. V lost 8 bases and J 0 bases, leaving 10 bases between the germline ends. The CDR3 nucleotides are TGTGCCAGCGGCCTGGATGCAACTAATGAAAAACTGTTTTTT. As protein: CASGLDATNEKLFF.

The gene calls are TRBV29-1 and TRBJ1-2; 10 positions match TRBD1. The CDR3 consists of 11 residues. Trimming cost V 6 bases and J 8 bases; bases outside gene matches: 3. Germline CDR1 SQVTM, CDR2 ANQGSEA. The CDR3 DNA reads TGCAGCGTGACAGGGGGCAACGGCTACACCTTC. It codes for CSVTGGNGYTF.

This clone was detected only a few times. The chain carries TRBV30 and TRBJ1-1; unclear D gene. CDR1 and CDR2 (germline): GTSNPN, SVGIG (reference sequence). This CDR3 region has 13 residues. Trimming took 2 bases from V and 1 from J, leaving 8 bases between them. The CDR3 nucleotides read TGTGCCTGGAGTACGTTAGGGAACACTGAAGCTTTCTTT. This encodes CAWSTLGNTEAFF.

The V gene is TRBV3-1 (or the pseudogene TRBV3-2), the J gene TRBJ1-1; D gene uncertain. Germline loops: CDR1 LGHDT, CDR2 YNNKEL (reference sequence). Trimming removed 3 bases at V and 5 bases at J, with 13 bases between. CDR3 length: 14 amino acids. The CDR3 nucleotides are TGTGCCAGCAGCCAGAATCAACAAAGGACTGAAGCTTTCTTT. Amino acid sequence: CASSQNQQRTEAFF.

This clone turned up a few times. CDR3 region: CASVHDGRTEAFF. DNA for the CDR3: TGTGCCAGTGTCCATGATGGTAGGACTGAAGCTTTCTTT. The chain couples TRBV19 to TRBJ1-1, with D hard to call. Germline V gene lookup returns CDR1 LNHDA and CDR2 SQIVND (reference sequence). V was pared by 8 bases and J by 5 bases, with 15 bases between. The CDR3 is 13 residues long.

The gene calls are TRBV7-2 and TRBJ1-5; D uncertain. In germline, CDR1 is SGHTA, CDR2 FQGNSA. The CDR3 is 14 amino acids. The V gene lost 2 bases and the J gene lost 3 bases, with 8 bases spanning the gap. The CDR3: CASSLRDFNQPQHF. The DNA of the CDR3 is TGTGCCAGCAGCTTACGGGATTTCAATCAGCCCCAGCATTTT.

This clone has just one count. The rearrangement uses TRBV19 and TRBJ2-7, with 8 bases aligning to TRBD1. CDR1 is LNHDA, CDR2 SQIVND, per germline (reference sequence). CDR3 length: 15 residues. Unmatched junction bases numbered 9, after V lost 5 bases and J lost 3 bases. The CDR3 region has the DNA TGTGCCAGTAGTGCCCTCTATACAGGGGGCTACGAGCAGTACTTC. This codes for CASSALYTGGYEQYF.

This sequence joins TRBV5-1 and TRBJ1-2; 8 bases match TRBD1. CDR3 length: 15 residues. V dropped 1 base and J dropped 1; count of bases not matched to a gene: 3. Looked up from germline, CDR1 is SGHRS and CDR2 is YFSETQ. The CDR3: CASSLSQGDNYGYTF. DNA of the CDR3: TGCGCCAGCAGCTTGTCACAGGGGGATAACTATGGCTACACCTTC.

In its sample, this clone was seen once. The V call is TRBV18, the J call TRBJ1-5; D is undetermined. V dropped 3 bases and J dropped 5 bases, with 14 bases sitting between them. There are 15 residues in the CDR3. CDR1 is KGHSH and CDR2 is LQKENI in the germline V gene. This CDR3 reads CASSPKLGGDQPQHF. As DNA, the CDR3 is TGTGCCAGCTCACCTAAATTGGGAGGAGATCAGCCCCAGCATTTT.

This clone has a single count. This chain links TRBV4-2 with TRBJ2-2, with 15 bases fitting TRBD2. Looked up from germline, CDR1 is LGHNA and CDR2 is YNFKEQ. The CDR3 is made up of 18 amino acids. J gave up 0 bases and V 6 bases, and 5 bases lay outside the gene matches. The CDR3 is CASSRGLAGGPNTGELFF. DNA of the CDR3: TGTGCCAGCAGTCGTGGACTAGCGGGGGGGCCGAACACCGGGGAGCTGTTTTTT.

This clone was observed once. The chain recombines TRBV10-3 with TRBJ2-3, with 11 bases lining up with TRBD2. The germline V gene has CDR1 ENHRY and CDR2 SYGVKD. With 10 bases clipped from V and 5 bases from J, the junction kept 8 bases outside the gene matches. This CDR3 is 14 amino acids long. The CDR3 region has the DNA TGTGCCACGGTAGCGGGGGGGCAGGTAGATACGCAGTATTTT. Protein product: CATVAGGQVDTQYF.

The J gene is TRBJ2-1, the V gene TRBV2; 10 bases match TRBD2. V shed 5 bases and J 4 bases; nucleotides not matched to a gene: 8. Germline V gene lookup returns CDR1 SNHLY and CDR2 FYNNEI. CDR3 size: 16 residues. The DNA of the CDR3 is TGTGCCAGCAGTCGAGACAGCGGGGGGGTTTACAATGAGCAGTTCTTC. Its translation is CASSRDSGGVYNEQFF.

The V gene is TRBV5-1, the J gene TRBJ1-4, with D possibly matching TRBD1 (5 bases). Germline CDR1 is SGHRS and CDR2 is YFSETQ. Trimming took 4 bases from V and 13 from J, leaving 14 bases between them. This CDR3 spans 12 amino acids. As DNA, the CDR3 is TGCGCCAGCAGCATGGAGGGTGGGGGACTGTTTTTT. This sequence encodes CASSMEGGGLFF.

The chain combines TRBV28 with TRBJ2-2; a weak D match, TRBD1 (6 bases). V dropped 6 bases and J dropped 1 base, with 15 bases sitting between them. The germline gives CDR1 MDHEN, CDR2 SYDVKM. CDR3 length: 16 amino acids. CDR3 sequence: CASRTSGTLNTGELFF. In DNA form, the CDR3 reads TGTGCCAGCAGGACATCCGGGACATTGAACACCGGGGAGCTGTTTTTT.